The 8 T cell receptor beta chains in this list originate from one sample, sequenced in a study of blood T cell repertoires in COVID-19. TCRdb's copy holds only in-frame clones and misses some; the assay was immunoSEQ multiplex PCR. In the table there are about 440,000 clones, around 88% of which are singletons. Sequenced input: peripheral blood. All receptors derive from a woman aged 25 to 45 with acute or convalescent COVID-19.

The rearrangement links TRBV5-6 to TRBJ1-3; D call uncertain. V was pared by 1 base and J by 0 bases, with 5 bases between. Per germline, CDR1 SGHDT and CDR2 YYEEEE. This CDR3 is built from 14 residues. CDR3 protein: CASSLSYSGNTIYF. In DNA, the CDR3 is TGTGCCAGCAGCTTGTCCTACTCTGGAAACACCATATATTTT.

This clone was observed a single time. This chain uses TRBV18 with TRBJ1-6; no definite D call. CDR3 length equals 15 residues. V was clipped by 5 bases and J by 0 bases, with 8 bases between them. Germline V gene sequence: CDR1 KGHSH, CDR2 LQKENI. Here the CDR3 reads CASSSESSYNSPLHF. In DNA, the CDR3 is TGTGCCAGCTCATCGGAGAGCTCCTATAATTCACCCCTCCACTTT.

This chain links TRBV5-4 with TRBJ1-1; a weak D match, TRBD1 (6 bases). Germline lookup yields CDR1 SGHNT and CDR2 YYREEE (reference sequence). The CDR3 is 13 amino acids. The V gene lost 3 bases and the J gene lost 6 bases, with 12 bases spanning the gap. The CDR3 protein is CASSSGQRAEAFF. The CDR3 DNA sequence: TGTGCCAGCAGCTCCGGACAGAGGGCTGAAGCTTTCTTT.

The gene calls are TRBV6-1 and TRBJ1-3; perhaps TRBD1 as D (6 bases). Looked up from germline, CDR1 is MNHNS and CDR2 is SASEGT. This CDR3 is built from 15 residues. V gave up 2 bases and J gave up 0 bases, with 8 bases separating them. The CDR3 DNA is TGTGCCAGCAGTGAAAAGGACAGCTCTGGAAACACCATATATTTT. Protein product: CASSEKDSSGNTIYF.

The genes are TRBV5-1 and TRBJ2-1; 10 positions agree with TRBD2. Germline V gene sequence: CDR1 SGHRS, CDR2 YFSETQ. The junction had 1 base not matched to a gene; V was cut back by 0 bases and J by 1 base. The CDR3 sequence is 16 residues long. CDR3 bases: TGCGCCAGCAGCTTGGGGACTAGCGGTTCCTACAATGAGCAGTTCTTC. Its translation: CASSLGTSGSYNEQFF.

V and J are TRBV20-1 and TRBJ1-3; no clear D gene. V was cut by 3 bases and J by 0 bases, with 6 bases left in between. The CDR3 is made up of 13 amino acids. Germline CDR1 is DFQATT and CDR2 is SNEGSKA (reference sequence). The CDR3 DNA is TGCAGTGCTAGTTTGAGCTCTGGAAACACCATATATTTT. Its translation: CSASLSSGNTIYF.

V gene TRBV5-6 combines with J gene TRBJ2-2; no clear D. Trimming shortened V by 2 bases and J by 0 bases, and 8 bases separated the two germline ends. The CDR3 has 15 residues. The germline gives CDR1 SGHDT, CDR2 YYEEEE. The chain's CDR3 is CASSFVGANTGELFF. CDR3 DNA sequence: TGTGCCAGCAGCTTTGTTGGAGCGAACACCGGGGAGCTGTTTTTT.

On this clone: This same CDR3 is encoded by further DNA sequences in the sample. CDR3 in amino acids: CASSSERGAYNEQFF. As DNA, the CDR3 is TGTGCCAGCAGTTCCGAGCGGGGAGCTTACAATGAGCAGTTCTTC. This chain connects TRBV6-2 or TRBV6-3 to TRBJ2-1; 7 bases match TRBD2. V was clipped by 4 bases and J by 4 bases; unmatched bases: 7. The CDR3 is made up of 15 amino acids. In germline, CDR1 is MNHEY, CDR2 SVGEGT.